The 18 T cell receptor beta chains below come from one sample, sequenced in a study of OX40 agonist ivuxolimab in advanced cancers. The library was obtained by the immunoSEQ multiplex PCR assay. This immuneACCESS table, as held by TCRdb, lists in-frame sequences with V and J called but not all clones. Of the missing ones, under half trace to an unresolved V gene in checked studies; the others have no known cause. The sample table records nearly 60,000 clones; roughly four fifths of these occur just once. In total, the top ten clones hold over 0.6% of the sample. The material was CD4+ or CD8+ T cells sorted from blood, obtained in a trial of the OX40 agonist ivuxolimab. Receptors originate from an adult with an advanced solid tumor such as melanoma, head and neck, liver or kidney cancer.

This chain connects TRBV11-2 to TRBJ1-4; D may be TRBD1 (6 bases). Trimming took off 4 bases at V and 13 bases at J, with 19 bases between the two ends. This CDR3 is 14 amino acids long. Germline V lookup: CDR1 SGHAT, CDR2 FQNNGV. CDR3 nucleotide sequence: TGTGCCAGCAGCTCCCCCCCTGGACAGCCTGGACTGTTTTTT. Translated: CASSSPPGQPGLFF.

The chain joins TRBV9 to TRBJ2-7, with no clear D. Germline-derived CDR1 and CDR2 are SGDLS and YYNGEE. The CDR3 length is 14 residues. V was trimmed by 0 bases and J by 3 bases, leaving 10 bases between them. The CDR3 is CASSVGPENYEQYF. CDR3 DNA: TGTGCCAGCAGCGTAGGTCCGGAGAACTACGAGCAGTACTTC.

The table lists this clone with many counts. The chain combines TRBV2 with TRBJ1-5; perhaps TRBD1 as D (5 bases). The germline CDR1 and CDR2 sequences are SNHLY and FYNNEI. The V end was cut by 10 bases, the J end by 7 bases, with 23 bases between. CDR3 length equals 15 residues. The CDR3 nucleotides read TGTGCCACAAGTCGCGGACTCAGGGTTCGGCAGCCCCAGCATTTT. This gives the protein CATSRGLRVRQPQHF.

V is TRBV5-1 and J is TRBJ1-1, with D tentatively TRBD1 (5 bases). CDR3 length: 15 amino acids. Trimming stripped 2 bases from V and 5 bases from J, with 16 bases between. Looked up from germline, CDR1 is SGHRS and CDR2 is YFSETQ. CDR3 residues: CASSLTQGEYTEAFF. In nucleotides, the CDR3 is TGCGCCAGCAGCTTAACGCAGGGCGAGTATACTGAAGCTTTCTTT.

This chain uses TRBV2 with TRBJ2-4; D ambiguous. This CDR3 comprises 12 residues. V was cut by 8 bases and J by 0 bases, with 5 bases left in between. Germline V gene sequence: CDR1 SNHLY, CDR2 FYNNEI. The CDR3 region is CASGIAKNIQYF. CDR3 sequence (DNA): TGTGCCAGCGGAATAGCCAAAAACATTCAGTACTTC.

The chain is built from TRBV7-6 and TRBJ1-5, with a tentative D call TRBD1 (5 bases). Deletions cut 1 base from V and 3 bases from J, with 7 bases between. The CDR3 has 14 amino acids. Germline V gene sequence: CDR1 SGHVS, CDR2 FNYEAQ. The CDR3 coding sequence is TGTGCCAGCAGCTTAGTGGGGGACAATCAGCCCCAGCATTTT. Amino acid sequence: CASSLVGDNQPQHF. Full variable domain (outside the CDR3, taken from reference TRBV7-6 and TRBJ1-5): GAGVSQSPRYKVTKRGQDVALRCDPISGHVSLYWYRQALGQGPEFLTYFNYEAQQDKSGLPNDRFSAERPEGSISTLTIQRTEQRDSAMYRCASSLVGDNQPQHFGDGTRLSIL.

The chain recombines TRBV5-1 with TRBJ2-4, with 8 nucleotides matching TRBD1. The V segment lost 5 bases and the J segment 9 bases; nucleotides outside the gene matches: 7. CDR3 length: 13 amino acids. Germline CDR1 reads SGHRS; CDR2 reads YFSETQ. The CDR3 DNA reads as TGCGCCAGCAGGCTCCAGGGGGCCGTCATTCAGTACTTC. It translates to CASRLQGAVIQYF.

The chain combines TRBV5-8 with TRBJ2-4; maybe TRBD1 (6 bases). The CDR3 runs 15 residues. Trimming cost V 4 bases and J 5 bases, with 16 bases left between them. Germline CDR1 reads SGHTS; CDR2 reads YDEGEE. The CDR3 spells CASSTRDRFQNIQYF. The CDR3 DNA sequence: TGTGCCAGCAGCACCAGAGACAGGTTCCAAAACATTCAGTACTTC.

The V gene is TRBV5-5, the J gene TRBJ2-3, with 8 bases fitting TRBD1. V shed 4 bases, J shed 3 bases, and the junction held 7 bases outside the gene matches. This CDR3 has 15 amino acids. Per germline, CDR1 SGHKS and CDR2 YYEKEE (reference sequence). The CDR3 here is CASSPGQGETDTQYF. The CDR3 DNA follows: TGTGCCAGCAGCCCCGGACAGGGAGAGACAGATACGCAGTATTTT.

The CDR3 protein is CASSVGGADQETQYF. The CDR3 DNA reads TGTGCCAGCAGTGTAGGAGGGGCAGACCAAGAGACCCAGTACTTC. The chain uses TRBV2 and TRBJ2-5; TRBD2 is a possible D gene (6 bases). The CDR3 extends over 15 amino acids. Germline lookup yields CDR1 SNHLY and CDR2 FYNNEI. V shed 4 bases and J shed 0 bases, with 12 bases lying between them.

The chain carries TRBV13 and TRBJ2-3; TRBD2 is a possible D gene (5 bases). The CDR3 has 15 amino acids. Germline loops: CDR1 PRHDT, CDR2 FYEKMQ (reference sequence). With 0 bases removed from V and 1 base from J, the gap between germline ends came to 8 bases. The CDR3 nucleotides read TGTGCCAGCAGCTTAGGGCTAGCAGGCACAGATACGCAGTATTTT. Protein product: CASSLGLAGTDTQYF.

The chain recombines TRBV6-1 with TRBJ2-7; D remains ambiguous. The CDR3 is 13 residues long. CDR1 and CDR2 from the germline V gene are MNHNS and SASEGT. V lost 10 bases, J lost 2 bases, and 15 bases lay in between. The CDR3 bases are TGTGCCACAGATCAAGGCGGCACCTACGAGCAGTACTTC. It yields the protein CATDQGGTYEQYF.

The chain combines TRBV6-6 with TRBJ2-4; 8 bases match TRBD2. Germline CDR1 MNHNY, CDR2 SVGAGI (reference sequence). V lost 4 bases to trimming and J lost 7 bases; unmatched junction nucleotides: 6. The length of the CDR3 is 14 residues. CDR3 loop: CASSSPGGLNIQYF. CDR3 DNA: TGTGCCAGCAGTTCCCCGGGGGGGTTGAACATTCAGTACTTC.

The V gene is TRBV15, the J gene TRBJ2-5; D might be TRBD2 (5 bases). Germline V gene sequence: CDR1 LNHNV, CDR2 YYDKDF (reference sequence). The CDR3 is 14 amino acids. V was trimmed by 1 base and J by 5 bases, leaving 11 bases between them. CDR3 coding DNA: TGTGCCACCAGCAGAGTAGGACTTAGGGAGACCCAGTACTTC. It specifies CATSRVGLRETQYF.

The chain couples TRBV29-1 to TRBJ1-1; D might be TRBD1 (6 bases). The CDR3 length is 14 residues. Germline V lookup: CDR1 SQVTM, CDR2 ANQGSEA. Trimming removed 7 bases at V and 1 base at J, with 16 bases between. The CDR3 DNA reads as TGCAGCGGAAACGAAGGGGGAGGGAACACTGAAGCTTTCTTT. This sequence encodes CSGNEGGGNTEAFF.

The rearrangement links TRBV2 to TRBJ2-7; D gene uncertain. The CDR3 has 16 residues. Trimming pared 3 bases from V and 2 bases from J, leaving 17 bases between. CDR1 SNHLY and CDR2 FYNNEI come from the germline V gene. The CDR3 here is CASSDSSLRDTYEQYF. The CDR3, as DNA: TGTGCCAGCAGTGACTCGAGCCTTAGGGATACCTACGAGCAGTACTTC.

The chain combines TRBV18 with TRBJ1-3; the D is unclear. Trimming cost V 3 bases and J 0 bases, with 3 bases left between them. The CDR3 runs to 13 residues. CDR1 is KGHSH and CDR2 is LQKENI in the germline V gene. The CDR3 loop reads CASSPVSGNTIYF. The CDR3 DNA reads TGTGCCAGCTCACCCGTCTCTGGAAACACCATATATTTT.

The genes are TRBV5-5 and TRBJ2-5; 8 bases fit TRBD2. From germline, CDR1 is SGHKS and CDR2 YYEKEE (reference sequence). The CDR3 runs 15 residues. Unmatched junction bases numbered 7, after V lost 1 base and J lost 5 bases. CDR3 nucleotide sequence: TGTGCCAGCAGCTTGATCGGGGGGGCGCAGGAGACCCAGTACTTC. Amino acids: CASSLIGGAQETQYF.